This paragraph covers one T cell receptor (beta chain) sequence. This CDR3 is also generated by other DNA sequences in the sample. This entry belongs to a study of long-term antiretroviral therapy in people with HIV. Running of the v3.0 immunoSEQ assay took place at survey level. Profiled with immunoSEQ multiplex PCR; TCRdb holds only in-frame clones, not every one. Here the sample spans about 30,000 clones, approximately 80% being singletons. Germline loops: CDR1 MNHEY, CDR2 SVGAGI. The CDR3 is 14 residues long. V trimming: 4 bases; J trimming: 2 bases; junction bases outside the gene matches: 4. The receptor comes from a man aged 35 to 55 with HIV. This chain uses TRBV6-5 with TRBJ1-1; 7 bases align to TRBD1. The source was unsorted PBMCs, collected 3 years after starting antiretroviral therapy. CDR3 sequence (DNA): TGTGCCAGCAGTTTCGGACAGGTCAACACTGAAGCTTTCTTT. It yields the protein CASSFGQVNTEAFF.